The 25 T cell receptor beta chains given below trace back to one sample, sequenced in a study of PD-1 blockade in mismatch repair-deficient tumors. Method: immunoSEQ multiplex PCR; TCRdb's copy keeps in-frame clones and lacks some. The sample shows approximately 100,000 clones, over 75% of them seen only once. This sample comprised peripheral blood, obtained approximately 36 weeks after starting pembrolizumab. The receptors were sampled from an adult with mismatch repair-deficient cancer.

The V and J genes are TRBV9 and TRBJ1-2, with D hard to call. In germline, CDR1 is SGDLS, CDR2 YYNGEE. The V end lost 0 bases, the J end lost 1 base, and 13 bases lay between the germline ends. This CDR3 has 16 residues. The CDR3 bases are TGTGCCAGCAGCGTAGCGGGCACACTCTTTAACTATGGCTACACCTTC. Translated: CASSVAGTLFNYGYTF. The full variable domain, its missing parts supplied by reference TRBV9 and TRBJ1-2, is DSGVTQTPKHLITATGQRVTLRCSPRSGDLSVYWYQQSLDQGLQFLIQYYNGEERAKGNILERFSAQQFPDLHSELNLSSLELGDSALYFCASSVAGTLFNYGYTFGSGTRLTVV.

This chain joins TRBV5-1 and TRBJ2-1, with TRBD2 matching 9 bases. CDR3 length equals 16 residues. Germline loops: CDR1 SGHRS, CDR2 YFSETQ. J gave up 7 bases and V 0 bases, and 8 bases lay outside the gene matches. CDR3 region: CASSLEYWREGNEQFF. CDR3 bases: TGCGCCAGCAGCTTGGAATATTGGCGGGAGGGTAATGAGCAGTTCTTC.

V is TRBV27 and J is TRBJ2-3; tentative D call: TRBD2 (6 bases). From germline, CDR1 is MNHEY and CDR2 SMNVEV (reference sequence). The CDR3 has 15 residues. V lost 6 bases and J 1 base, leaving 14 bases between the germline ends. Written as DNA, the CDR3 is TGTGCCAGCAGCACGGGAGCTGGTGGCACAGATACGCAGTATTTT. Translating it yields CASSTGAGGTDTQYF.

This chain links TRBV2 with TRBJ2-3; 8 positions agree with TRBD2. V shed 6 bases, J shed 10 bases, and the junction held 12 bases outside the gene matches. Germline values: CDR1 SNHLY, CDR2 FYNNEI. The CDR3 is made up of 14 amino acids. This CDR3 reads CASSVERESPAQYF. Here the CDR3 DNA reads TGTGCCAGCAGCGTCGAGCGGGAGTCTCCCGCGCAGTATTTT.

The chain employs TRBV7-8 and TRBJ2-4, with no clear D. Germline assignment: CDR1 SGHVS and CDR2 FQNEAQ. The CDR3 is 13 amino acids. Trimming shortened V by 2 bases and J by 2 bases, and 4 bases separated the two germline ends. The CDR3 DNA reads as TGTGCCAGCAGCTTAAACACCAAAAACATTCAGTACTTC. As protein: CASSLNTKNIQYF.

The chain recombines TRBV7-2 with TRBJ2-5; 10 bases map to TRBD1. J gave up 4 bases and V 5 bases, and 7 bases lay outside the gene matches. The CDR3 is made up of 15 amino acids. The germline V gene encodes CDR1 SGHTA and CDR2 FQGNSA. The CDR3 spells CASSTRTGGRETQYF. The CDR3 region has the DNA TGTGCCAGCAGCACCCGGACAGGGGGTCGAGAGACCCAGTACTTC.

Concerning this clone: Mismatch with germline at one junction end may stem from a read error. V usage is TRBV19 and J usage is TRBJ2-5; 9 positions agree with TRBD1. The CDR3 is 15 residues long. The germline gives CDR1 LNHDA, CDR2 SQIVND (reference sequence). The chain's CDR3 is CASSIGTGALRAVDF. DNA for the CDR3: TGTGCCAGTAGTATAGGGACAGGGGCCCTTAGGGCCGTGGACTTC. The entire variable domain, with the rest obtained from reference TRBV19 and TRBJ2-5, is as follows: DGGITQSPKYLFRKEGQNVTLSCEQNLNHDAMYWYRQDPGQGLRLIYYSQIVNDFQKGDIAEGYSVSREKKESFPLTVTSAQKNPTAFYLCASSIGTGALRAVDFGPGTRLLVL.

V gene TRBV6-5 combines with J gene TRBJ2-7; D gene unclear. CDR1 MNHEY and CDR2 SVGAGI come from the germline V gene. The CDR3 is 12 amino acids. Trimming removed 5 bases from V and 3 bases from J, with 8 bases in between. CDR3 sequence (DNA): TGTGCCAGCAGTCCCGACGTCTACGAGCAGTACTTC. Its translation is CASSPDVYEQYF.

The chain employs TRBV9 and TRBJ2-2; the D is unclear. The germline V gene has CDR1 SGDLS and CDR2 YYNGEE. This CDR3 is 16 amino acids long. The V end lost 0 bases, the J end lost 4 bases, and 13 bases lay between the germline ends. In nucleotides, the CDR3 is TGTGCCAGCAGCGTAGACCCACGAGCCCGCACCGGGGAGCTGTTTTTT. Amino acid sequence: CASSVDPRARTGELFF.

The chain uses TRBV7-3 and TRBJ2-1; 7 bases are a match to TRBD2. The V gene end was trimmed by 3 bases and the J gene end by 7 bases; junction bases not matched to a gene: 6. CDR1 and CDR2 from the germline V gene are SGHTA and FQGTGA. There are 14 residues in the CDR3. DNA for the CDR3: TGTGCCAGCAGCTTGGCTAGCGGCCATAATGAGCAGTTCTTC. The encoded protein is CASSLASGHNEQFF.

This clone was recorded many times. The chain recombines TRBV6-5 with TRBJ1-1, with D perhaps TRBD1 (5 bases). Deletions cut 7 bases from V and 10 bases from J, with 13 bases between. The CDR3 covers 11 residues. Germline V CDR1 and CDR2: MNHEY, SVGAGI. The CDR3 sequence: CASKDSFAAFF. CDR3 DNA sequence: TGTGCCAGCAAAGACAGTTTTGCAGCTTTCTTT.

Turning to this clone: Other DNA sequences in this sample translate to the same CDR3. The chain recombines TRBV28 with TRBJ2-7; 11 bases line up with TRBD1. V trimming: 5 bases; J trimming: 4 bases; junction bases outside the gene matches: 7. The CDR3 consists of 15 residues. Germline V gene data show CDR1 as MDHEN and CDR2 as SYDVKM. CDR3 DNA: TGTGCCAGCAGTGCATCCGGGACAGGGGGGTACGAGCAGTACTTC. It is translated as CASSASGTGGYEQYF.

This chain uses TRBV29-1 with TRBJ2-5; D gene unclear. CDR1 and CDR2 (germline): SQVTM, ANQGSEA. Between the trimmed V and J ends, which lost 7 bases and 1 base, there was a span of 10 bases. The length of the CDR3 is 12 residues. CDR3 amino acids: CSASLSQETQYF. CDR3 coding DNA: TGCAGCGCATCACTATCCCAAGAGACCCAGTACTTC.

This clone was counted a few times. The rearrangement links TRBV7-2 to TRBJ2-7; TRBD1 matches 9 bases. In germline, CDR1 is SGHTA, CDR2 FQGNSA. The CDR3 contains 15 residues. The V segment lost 6 bases and the J segment 5 bases; nucleotides outside the gene matches: 11. Here the CDR3 DNA reads TGTGCCAGCAGTCATCGGGACAGGGTGGAAAACGAGCAGTACTTC. This translates into CASSHRDRVENEQYF.

CDR3 sequence: CASSAPGLAGTGELFF. As DNA, the CDR3 is TGTGCCAGCAGCGCACCGGGACTAGCTGGTACCGGGGAGCTGTTTTTT. The chain couples TRBV7-9 to TRBJ2-2, with TRBD2 matching over 9 bases. Germline V lookup: CDR1 SEHNR, CDR2 FQNEAQ (reference sequence). The CDR3 is 16 residues long. V lost 5 bases to trimming and J lost 5 bases; unmatched junction nucleotides: 9.

This chain uses TRBV6-5 with TRBJ2-1; D might be TRBD2 (5 bases). The germline V and J ends were trimmed by 6 bases and 5 bases, with 14 bases remaining between them. Germline-derived CDR1 and CDR2 are MNHEY and SVGAGI. This CDR3 is 14 amino acids long. The CDR3 loop reads CASSLGRLNNEQFF. DNA for the CDR3: TGTGCCAGCAGCCTAGGGAGACTAAACAATGAGCAGTTCTTC.

The CDR3 reads CASRTGASSYNEQFF. In DNA, the CDR3 is TGTGCCAGTCGGACAGGGGCGAGCTCCTACAATGAGCAGTTCTTC. The chain is built from TRBV6-6 and TRBJ2-1; 9 nucleotides line up with TRBD1. Germline V lookup: CDR1 MNHNY, CDR2 SVGAGI (reference sequence). This CDR3 has 15 amino acids. V shed 9 bases and J 0 bases; nucleotides not matched to a gene: 6.

This sequence joins TRBV11-3 and TRBJ2-3; no reliable D call. This CDR3 spans 11 amino acids. Germline V CDR1 and CDR2: SGHNT, YENEEA. Trimming stripped 4 bases from V and 6 bases from J, with 5 bases between. The CDR3 coding sequence is TGTGCCAGCAGCTACACTGATACGCAGTATTTT. Protein: CASSYTDTQYF.

This clone was seen more than once but under ten times. The V call is TRBV7-6, the J call TRBJ2-7; possibly TRBD2 for D (6 bases). Germline CDR1 SGHVS, CDR2 FNYEAQ. Trimming took 3 bases from V and 0 from J, leaving 9 bases between them. This CDR3 contains 14 residues. CDR3: CASSFGGTSYEQYF. CDR3 DNA: TGTGCCAGCAGCTTCGGAGGGACCTCCTACGAGCAGTACTTC.

The rearrangement joins TRBV7-2 to TRBJ2-7; 11 bases line up with TRBD2. In germline, CDR1 is SGHTA, CDR2 FQGNSA. The CDR3 spans 16 residues. The ends lost 1 base at V and 3 bases at J; junction bases unmatched: 5. CDR3 amino acids: CASSLVPLAGGYEQYF. CDR3 DNA: TGTGCCAGCAGCTTAGTACCCCTAGCGGGGGGCTACGAGCAGTACTTC.

CDR3 DNA sequence: TGCGCCAGCAGCTTGGTGTCGGAGTCCACTGAAGCTTTCTTT. Encoded protein: CASSLVSESTEAFF. V gene TRBV5-1 combines with J gene TRBJ1-1; D is unclear. The CDR3 length is 14 residues. From germline, CDR1 is SGHRS and CDR2 YFSETQ. Trimming stripped 0 bases from V and 4 bases from J, with 10 bases between.

This clone was seen a handful of times. Distinct nucleotide sequences in the sample also encode this CDR3. V and J are TRBV5-1 and TRBJ1-1; the D is unclear. Germline V gives CDR1 SGHRS, CDR2 YFSETQ. V lost 0 bases, J lost 5 bases, and 2 bases lay in between. The CDR3 covers 11 residues. The CDR3, as DNA: TGCGCCAGCAGCTTGGGGACTGAAGCTTTCTTT. This translates into CASSLGTEAFF.

The rearrangement uses TRBV19 and TRBJ2-1; D may be TRBD1 (6 bases). V gave up 5 bases and J gave up 4 bases, with 6 bases separating them. The CDR3 runs to 12 residues. Germline V gene sequence: CDR1 LNHDA, CDR2 SQIVND (reference sequence). CDR3 DNA sequence: TGTGCCAGTAGTCAGGGGTACAATGAGCAGTTCTTC. It codes for CASSQGYNEQFF.

The chain employs TRBV5-6 and TRBJ2-5, with D possibly being TRBD1 (7 bases). Trimming removed 4 bases at V and 2 bases at J, with 12 bases between. The CDR3 contains 14 residues. Germline lookup yields CDR1 SGHDT and CDR2 YYEEEE. CDR3 bases: TGTGCCAGCAGCGGAGGGACAGTGCAAGAGACCCAGTACTTC. Translated: CASSGGTVQETQYF.

About this clone itself: In the same sample, other DNA sequences code for this CDR3. V gene TRBV4-1 combines with J gene TRBJ1-2, with a possible D match to TRBD1 (6 bases). Germline lookup yields CDR1 MGHRA and CDR2 YSYEKL. V was pared by 0 bases and J by 5 bases, with 10 bases between. The CDR3 is 14 residues long. The CDR3: CASSQEPQGYGYTF. The CDR3 region has the DNA TGCGCCAGCAGCCAAGAACCTCAGGGGTATGGCTACACCTTC.